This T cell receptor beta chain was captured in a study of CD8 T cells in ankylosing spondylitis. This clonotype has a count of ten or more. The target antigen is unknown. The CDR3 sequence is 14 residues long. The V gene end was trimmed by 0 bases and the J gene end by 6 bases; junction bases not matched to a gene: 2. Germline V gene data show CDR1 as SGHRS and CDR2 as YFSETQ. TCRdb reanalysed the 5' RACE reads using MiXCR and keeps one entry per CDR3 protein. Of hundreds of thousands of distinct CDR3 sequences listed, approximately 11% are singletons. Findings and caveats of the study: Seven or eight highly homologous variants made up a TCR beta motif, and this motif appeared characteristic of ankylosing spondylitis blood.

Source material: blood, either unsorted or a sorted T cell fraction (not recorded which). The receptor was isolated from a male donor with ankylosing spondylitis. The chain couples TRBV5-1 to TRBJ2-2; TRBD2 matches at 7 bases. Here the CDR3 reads CASSLAAGAGELFF. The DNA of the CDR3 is TGCGCCAGCAGCTTGGCCGCGGGGGCCGGGGAGCTGTTTTTT.